This record looks at one T cell receptor (beta chain) sequence and its context. This entry is derived from a study of blood T cell repertoires in COVID-19. Study context: The origin of the acute and convalescent COVID-19 samples was the United States, Italy and Spain. T cells, B-cell-depleted T cells, or PBMCs provided the cDNA or gDNA that served as material.

Per the authors' pipeline: The authors estimated nucleated cell counts from reference gene primer amplification. Only in-frame clones appear in the TCRdb table, and some are missing; sequencing was by immunoSEQ multiplex PCR. Clone size and the V and J calls come from that table; the DNA yielded D and trimming. Of about 120,000 clones in the sample, approximately 83% were seen once. Germline lookup yields CDR1 SQVTM and CDR2 ANQGSEA. Between the trimmed V and J ends, which lost 2 bases and 1 base, there was a span of 2 bases. This CDR3 spans 11 amino acids. The J gene is TRBJ1-1, the V gene TRBV29-1; D call uncertain. The sequence derives from a man older than 75 with active or convalescent COVID-19. Sequenced: peripheral blood. The CDR3, as DNA: TGCAGCGTTGAACAGAACACTGAAGCTTTCTTT. Its translation: CSVEQNTEAFF. The full variable domain, rest sourced from reference TRBV29-1 and TRBJ1-1, is SAVISQKPSRDICQRGTSLTIQCQVDSQVTMMFWYRQQPGQSLTLIATANQGSEATYESGFVIDKFPISRPNLTFSTLTVSNMSPEDSSIYLCSVEQNTEAFFGQGTRLTVV.